This T cell receptor beta chain comes out of a study of regulatory T cells in long-lasting Graves disease. Germline V gene data show CDR1 as LNHDA and CDR2 as SQIVND (reference sequence). The ends lost 5 bases at V and 3 bases at J; junction bases unmatched: 11. The CDR3 extends over 16 amino acids. General observations from the study: Persistent disease favored TRBV28, TRBJ1-2 and TRBJ2-5.

Time point meaning: newly diagnosed GD, antithyroid drugs for less than 3 months. After RNA was extracted from PBMCs, the TCR library was made from it. CDR3 regions were amplified by Arm-PCR using iRepertoire HTBI primers to build TCR beta libraries. TCRdb ran MiXCR on the multiplex PCR reads and lists one entry per CDR3 protein. The table records about 620,000 distinct CDR3 sequences, about 15% of them present only once. This clonotype was counted ten times or more. The target antigen is unknown. The sample was also reused in another study, on T cells in Graves' hyperthyroidism and ophthalmopathy. From that paper: Over 18 months, lack of ophthalmopathy progression marked Graves' hyperthyroidism as stable. RT-PCR in the first round (using the HTBI primer set) targeted the TCR CDR3.

The specimen comprised peripheral blood mononuclear cells (PBMCs), sampled at new diagnosis, from a patient treated with antithyroid drugs. The sequence was collected from a woman in her twenties or thirties with Graves disease. V usage is TRBV19 and J usage is TRBJ1-1; 8 positions match TRBD1. The CDR3 coding sequence is TGTGCCAGTAGTCCTGGGACAGGTAGAGTCTACACTGAAGCTTTCTTT. Translating gives CASSPGTGRVYTEAFF.